Presented here are 11 T cell receptor beta chains from one specimen sequenced in a study of cytomegalovirus exposure and HLA in healthy donors. PCR used 60 Vbeta primers and 13 Jbeta primers. The table came from immunoSEQ multiplex PCR; TCRdb's copy has only in-frame clones and leaves some out. Of about 80,000 clones listed, approximately 79% were seen once; the top ten hold approximately 20%. The sample comprised PBMCs. These receptors were collected from a woman aged 40 to 49 in good health and CMV-seropositive.

The chain carries TRBV19 and TRBJ2-1, with 11 bases matching TRBD2. From germline, CDR1 is LNHDA and CDR2 SQIVND (reference sequence). This CDR3 contains 18 residues. V gave up 4 bases and J gave up 0 bases; unmatched junction bases: 8. The CDR3: CASSKLAGGRSSYNEQFF. The CDR3 nucleotides are TGTGCCAGTAGTAAGCTAGCGGGAGGCCGGAGCTCCTACAATGAGCAGTTCTTC.

The gene calls are TRBV25-1 and TRBJ1-1; 10 bases are a match to TRBD1. Germline assignment: CDR1 MGHDK and CDR2 SYGVNS. The CDR3 loop spans 15 amino acids. The trim removed 1 base at V and 6 bases at J, leaving 5 bases unmatched. For the CDR3, the DNA is TGTGCCAGCAGTGAATCGACAGGGGGCGCATCTGAAGCTTTCTTT. Translating it yields CASSESTGGASEAFF.

The V and J genes are TRBV30 and TRBJ1-1; 7 bases line up with TRBD1. This CDR3 has 13 residues. With 3 bases clipped from V and 8 bases from J, the junction kept 9 bases outside the gene matches. Looked up from germline, CDR1 is GTSNPN and CDR2 is SVGIG (reference sequence). The CDR3 sequence: CAWRGTAPVEAFF. CDR3 bases: TGTGCCTGGAGGGGGACAGCGCCCGTGGAAGCTTTCTTT.

This chain uses TRBV5-1 with TRBJ2-1; tentative D call: TRBD2 (7 bases). Germline-derived CDR1 and CDR2 are SGHRS and YFSETQ. CDR3 length: 17 amino acids. V was clipped by 4 bases and J by 10 bases, with 27 bases between them. The CDR3 reads CASSPDWLGGSGEEQFF. The CDR3 DNA reads as TGCGCCAGCAGCCCGGATTGGTTAGGGGGGAGCGGGGAGGAGCAGTTCTTC.

The DNA for the CDR3 is TGTGCCTGGAGTAGTAGCCCATACGAGCAGTACTTC. It encodes CAWSSSPYEQYF. This chain connects TRBV30 to TRBJ2-7; D gene ambiguous. The length of the CDR3 is 12 residues. Germline values: CDR1 GTSNPN, CDR2 SVGIG (reference sequence). The germline V and J ends were trimmed by 2 bases and 4 bases, with 9 bases remaining between them.

J is TRBJ2-6 and V is TRBV19; 10 bases align to TRBD1. Per the germline V gene, CDR1 is LNHDA and CDR2 is SQIVND (reference sequence). The CDR3 extends over 20 amino acids. J lost 3 bases, V lost 4 bases, and 15 bases had no gene match. The CDR3 DNA reads TGTGCCAGTAGTAGGCGACAGGGGGCTTCGGGGTCTGGTGGGGCCAACGTCCTGACTTTC. As protein: CASSRRQGASGSGGANVLTF. The variable domain in full, with the rest retrieved from reference TRBV19 and TRBJ2-6, is DGGITQSPKYLFRKEGQNVTLSCEQNLNHDAMYWYRQDPGQGLRLIYYSQIVNDFQKGDIAEGYSVSREKKESFPLTVTSAQKNPTAFYLCASSRRQGASGSGGANVLTFGAGSRLTVL.

This clone has more than one count but fewer than ten. V usage is TRBV2 and J usage is TRBJ2-7, with D possibly matching TRBD1 (5 bases). This CDR3 is 12 amino acids long. Germline assignment: CDR1 SNHLY and CDR2 FYNNEI. V shed 5 bases and J shed 9 bases, with 14 bases lying between them. This chain's CDR3 is CASSPTRVTQYF. The CDR3 DNA is TGTGCCAGCAGTCCAACCAGGGTTACGCAGTACTTC.

The chain employs TRBV9 and TRBJ2-6; D is perhaps TRBD1 (5 bases). Germline loops: CDR1 SGDLS, CDR2 YYNGEE. The CDR3 has 17 amino acids. With 0 bases removed from V and 2 bases from J, the gap between germline ends came to 12 bases. This CDR3 is CASSVVQGGAGANVLTF. CDR3 DNA sequence: TGTGCCAGCAGCGTAGTTCAGGGTGGAGCTGGGGCCAACGTCCTGACTTTC.

This clone has only one observation. The chain links TRBV5-1 to TRBJ1-4; D is possibly TRBD1 (6 bases). The CDR3 sequence is 14 residues long. CDR1 and CDR2 (germline): SGHRS, YFSETQ. Trimming stripped 4 bases from V and 5 bases from J, with 12 bases between. The CDR3 protein is CASSPGGKNEKLFF. The CDR3 coding sequence is TGCGCCAGCAGCCCGGGGGGCAAGAATGAAAAACTGTTTTTT.

This clone showed up just once. The chain joins TRBV18 to TRBJ2-1; 10 bases match TRBD1. V was pared by 3 bases and J by 0 bases, with 8 bases of the junction left unmatched. CDR1 is KGHSH, CDR2 LQKENI, per germline. This CDR3 is built from 18 residues. This CDR3 reads CASSPKTDRGLSYNEQFF. Written as DNA, the CDR3 is TGTGCCAGCTCACCGAAAACCGACAGGGGGCTCTCCTACAATGAGCAGTTCTTC.

V is TRBV6-1 and J is TRBJ2-5; the match to TRBD2 covers 7 bases. Losses at the gene ends were 4 bases for V and 2 bases for J; bases not matched to a gene: 1. CDR3 length: 13 residues. Germline V gene sequence: CDR1 MNHNS, CDR2 SASEGT. The CDR3 loop is CASSGTRQETQYF. The CDR3 region has the DNA TGTGCCAGCAGTGGGACTAGACAAGAGACCCAGTACTTC.